Shown below are 16 T cell receptor beta chains from a single sample sequenced in a study of T cell responses to AZD1222 COVID-19 vaccine. Here immunoSEQ multiplex PCR was the method, and the copy in TCRdb shows in-frame clones only, minus some. The sample includes over 130,000 clones, 92% of them seen just once. Sequencing was performed on peripheral blood, taken 28 days after the second AZD1222 dose. These receptors came from an adult who received the AZD1222 COVID-19 vaccine.

This chain joins TRBV7-8 and TRBJ2-1; 8 bases are a match to TRBD2. The CDR3 runs 16 residues. V shed 1 base and J 5 bases; nucleotides not matched to a gene: 7. Germline V CDR1 and CDR2: SGHVS, FQNEAQ. CDR3 DNA: TGTGCCAGCAGCTTAGAGACTAGCGTGTTCGACAATGAGCAGTTCTTC. This gives the protein CASSLETSVFDNEQFF.

The rearrangement uses TRBV6-1 and TRBJ2-1; D call uncertain. The CDR3 has 17 amino acids. The V and J ends lost 1 base and 2 bases respectively, with 15 bases between them. Germline CDR1 MNHNS, CDR2 SASEGT. For the CDR3, the DNA is TGTGCCAGCAGTGAAGGTCGGCAGCAGCGAACCTACAATGAGCAGTTCTTC. Translation gives CASSEGRQQRTYNEQFF.

The chain has TRBV7-7 and TRBJ2-2; 12 nucleotides line up with TRBD1. CDR1 is SSHAT, CDR2 FNYEAQ, per germline (reference sequence). This CDR3 has 16 residues. Trimming took 5 bases from V and 3 from J; bases not matched to a gene: 4. The CDR3 sequence is CASSGGTGGYTGELFF. The CDR3 coding sequence is TGTGCCAGCAGCGGGGGGACAGGGGGCTACACCGGGGAGCTGTTTTTT. Variable domain in full (rest from reference TRBV7-7 and TRBJ2-2): GAGVSQSPRYKVTKRGQDVTLRCDPISSHATLYWYQQALGQGPEFLTYFNYEAQPDKSGLPSDRFSAERPEGSISTLTIQRTEQRDSAMYRCASSGGTGGYTGELFFGEGSRLTVL.

The J gene is TRBJ2-5, the V gene TRBV12-3 or TRBV12-4; tentative D call: TRBD2 (5 bases). The CDR3 totals 11 residues. Deletions cut 6 bases from V and 5 bases from J, with 7 bases between. The CDR3 nucleotides are TGTGCCAGCAGCCGGGGTGAGACCCAGTACTTC. Its protein product is CASSRGETQYF.

The J gene is TRBJ1-1, the V gene TRBV19; 8 bases fit TRBD1. CDR1 and CDR2 from the germline V gene are LNHDA and SQIVND (reference sequence). Losses at the gene ends were 6 bases for V and 4 bases for J; bases not matched to a gene: 13. This CDR3 region has 16 residues. The CDR3 loop reads CASSHGPDRGGTEAFF. The CDR3 bases are TGTGCCAGTAGCCACGGGCCAGACAGGGGCGGCACTGAAGCTTTCTTT.

CDR3 amino acids: CASSLGSGTYTDTQYF. CDR3 bases: TGTGCCAGCAGCTTGGGTTCCGGGACATACACAGATACGCAGTATTTT. The chain couples TRBV5-4 to TRBJ2-3; a possible D gene is TRBD1 (6 bases). Trimming pared 0 bases from V and 2 bases from J, leaving 13 bases between. From germline, CDR1 is SGHNT and CDR2 YYREEE (reference sequence). CDR3 length: 16 amino acids.

The chain combines TRBV24-1 with TRBJ2-2; D call uncertain. There are 13 residues in the CDR3. Germline loops: CDR1 KGHDR, CDR2 SFDVKD. Trimming took 8 bases from V and 6 from J, leaving 12 bases between them. The CDR3 DNA reads as TGTGCCACCAAGGACCTCCGTGCCGGGGAGCTGTTTTTT. As protein: CATKDLRAGELFF.

The chain has TRBV6-2 or TRBV6-3 and TRBJ2-4; D is unclear. Germline V gene data show CDR1 as MNHEY and CDR2 as SVGEGT. The CDR3 totals 15 residues. Trimming pared 6 bases from V and 0 bases from J, leaving 12 bases between. CDR3 nucleotide sequence: TGTGCCAGCAGCCCCCCCGACCAAGCCAAAAACATTCAGTACTTC. Amino acids: CASSPPDQAKNIQYF.

This chain joins TRBV2 and TRBJ2-1; D is perhaps TRBD2 (6 bases). The germline V and J ends were trimmed by 8 bases and 6 bases, with 17 bases remaining between them. Germline CDR1 is SNHLY and CDR2 is FYNNEI. This CDR3 has 14 residues. The DNA of the CDR3 is TGTGCCAGCCTCCTTCTAGCGTATGGCAATGAGCAGTTCTTC. Its translation is CASLLLAYGNEQFF.

The chain combines TRBV6-5 with TRBJ2-1, with 9 bases matching TRBD1. The CDR3 totals 15 residues. The trim removed 6 bases at V and 3 bases at J, leaving 6 bases unmatched. CDR1 and CDR2 from the germline V gene are MNHEY and SVGAGI. The CDR3 loop reads CASSYGQGNYNEQFF. The CDR3, as DNA: TGTGCCAGCAGCTACGGACAGGGGAACTACAATGAGCAGTTCTTC.

This chain links TRBV9 with TRBJ2-5; 7 bases line up with TRBD2. V lost 0 bases, J lost 5 bases, and 10 bases stayed unmatched. Germline V gene sequence: CDR1 SGDLS, CDR2 YYNGEE. The CDR3 sequence is 16 residues long. CDR3 loop: CASSVGSGLGGETQYF. CDR3 sequence (DNA): TGTGCCAGCAGCGTAGGAAGTGGGCTGGGAGGGGAGACCCAGTACTTC.

The chain has TRBV5-1 and TRBJ1-3, with TRBD1 as a possible D gene (5 bases). Germline CDR1 is SGHRS and CDR2 is YFSETQ. V was cut by 4 bases and J by 0 bases, with 11 bases left in between. The CDR3 is made up of 15 amino acids. The CDR3 sequence: CASSDDSYSGNTIYF. The CDR3 DNA follows: TGCGCCAGCAGCGACGACAGCTACTCTGGAAACACCATATATTTT.

The chain is built from TRBV7-2 and TRBJ2-1; 8 bases match TRBD2. Germline-derived CDR1 and CDR2 are SGHTA and FQGNSA. CDR3 size: 16 residues. The V gene end was trimmed by 6 bases and the J gene end by 7 bases; junction bases not matched to a gene: 14. The CDR3 protein is CASSPLWRGARNEQFF. As DNA, the CDR3 is TGTGCCAGCAGTCCTTTGTGGCGGGGGGCCAGGAATGAGCAGTTCTTC.

The chain joins TRBV2 to TRBJ2-5, with 10 bases lining up with TRBD2. The CDR3 is 13 residues long. CDR1 and CDR2 (germline): SNHLY, FYNNEI. The V gene end was trimmed by 5 bases and the J gene end by 7 bases; junction bases not matched to a gene: 4. The DNA for the CDR3 is TGTGCCAGCAGTACCCGACTAGCGGGGACCCAGTACTTC. This sequence encodes CASSTRLAGTQYF. Full variable domain (rest looked up from reference TRBV2 and TRBJ2-5): EPEVTQTPSHQVTQMGQEVILRCVPISNHLYFYWYRQILGQKVEFLVSFYNNEISEKSEIFDDQFSVERPDGSNFTLKIRSTKLEDSAMYFCASSTRLAGTQYFGPGTRLLVL.

The V gene is TRBV24-1, the J gene TRBJ2-1; maybe TRBD1 (6 bases). V dropped 6 bases and J dropped 7 bases, with 18 bases sitting between them. This CDR3 has 15 residues. Germline CDR1 is KGHDR and CDR2 is SFDVKD. The CDR3 reads CATSPTQGPTNEQFF. The CDR3 DNA reads TGTGCCACCAGTCCGACACAGGGACCAACAAATGAGCAGTTCTTC.

The chain uses TRBV5-4 and TRBJ2-7; D ambiguous. The V and J ends lost 0 bases and 3 bases respectively, with 13 bases between them. Germline loops: CDR1 SGHNT, CDR2 YYREEE (reference sequence). This CDR3 is built from 15 residues. Written as DNA, the CDR3 is TGTGCCAGCAGCTTGGTTGGGTTGGCAAACTACGAGCAGTACTTC. Translated: CASSLVGLANYEQYF.